This TCR beta chain was identified in a study of siplizumab effects on memory and regulatory T cells (dated by TCRdb to the late 2010s). Looking at the study overall: The study examined how the anti-CD2 antibody siplizumab affects alloreactive T-cell subsets in allogeneic mixed lymphocyte reactions built from human PBMCs. Findings and caveats that apply to the study as a whole: The cumulative frequency of alloreactive sequences traceable to unstimulated CD4+ memory T cells was significantly reduced by siplizumab. Sequences below about 10^-5 frequency were poorly captured, so only a minor fraction of alloreactive clones could be mapped to unstimulated subsets. No functional confirmation was obtained for the suppressive function of proliferating Tregs from siplizumab cultures. Unstimulated naive T cells appeared more diverse than memory T cells, and naive cells seemed to contribute substantially to the alloresponse. Among mappable alloreactive CD4+ clones, the Treg-derived fraction averaged nearly 70% with siplizumab versus around 25% in control reactions. About 75-96% of proliferating CD4+ or CD8+ clones could not be given a naive or memory phenotype.

Libraries came from the immunoSEQ multiplex PCR assay. The deep sequencing platform assayed roughly 10^5 TCR templates per sample. Genomic DNA extracted from sorted T cells was used for TCRbeta CDR3 sequencing. Under the source paper's analysis protocol: The R programming language was used for clonal analysis of the TCRbeta CDR3 data. Alloreactive CD4+ and CD8+ clones were identified by comparing unstimulated samples to CFSE-low samples taken after the reaction. Alloreactive CD4+ clones were assigned to regulatory or non-regulatory origin by matching sequences to sorted unstimulated Treg and non-Treg repertoires. TCRdb limited this immuneACCESS table to in-frame rearrangements with V and J called. A share of clones is missing; checked studies link under half to unresolved V genes, and the rest is unexplained. The DNA gave D and trimming, while V, J and clone size come from that table. The sample table holds some 100,000 clones, of which roughly 95% were seen once. Clones ranked in the top ten supply under 0.04% of the sample.

In addition, sequencing in three donor pairs included unstimulated CD8+ effector memory subsets alongside CD4+ naive, CD8+ naive, CD8+ TEMRA and CD4+ memory subsets. Sorted unstimulated T cells, along with proliferating T cells recovered from mixed lymphocyte reactions, underwent TCRbeta CDR3 sequencing. Fresh whole blood from about ten HLA-typed healthy donors served as the source for isolating PBMCs. Points on this clone: What this receptor recognizes is not known. The record has no base qualities; no much larger clone is one base away.

Sequencing input: naive CD4+ T cells sorted from blood. The meaning of the sample's cell subset or site label: unstimulated naive T cells. The TCR comes from a human donor in good health.

The CDR3 sequence is CASGAGGFPTGELFF. The sequenced DNA is TGTGCCAGTGGAGCGGGGGGGTTTCCCACCGGGGAGCTGTTTTTT. The V and J genes are TRBV27 and TRBJ2-2; 10 central nucleotides agree with TRBD2. The germline V gene (reference sequence) yields MNHEY for CDR1 and SMNVEV for CDR2. Measured from the cysteine to the phenylalanine, the CDR3 is 15 residues long. Only the CDR3 portion is preserved as DNA: 45 bases, with reading frame beginning at the first base. Unmatched junction bases come to 8, with V trimmed by 9 bases and J by 4 bases.